This entry describes one T cell receptor (beta chain). This record comes from a study of blood T cell repertoires in COVID-19. About the research overall: Some COVID-19 samples were acute and others convalescent; all came from the United States, Italy and Spain. Sources were T cells, B-cell-depleted T cells, or PBMCs; the material itself was cDNA or gDNA.

Authors' analysis steps: Estimation of nucleated cell counts relied on the amplification of reference gene primers. Using immunoSEQ multiplex PCR, the repertoire was profiled, and TCRdb retains in-frame clones only, with some absent. Clone size and V and J calls were adopted from that table, with D and trimming inferred from the DNA. The sample has about 210,000 clones; roughly 82% are singletons. Seattle-derived patients entered the study during active infection and were followed longitudinally. V shed 2 bases and J shed 0 bases, with 8 bases lying between them. The CDR3 length is 15 residues. Per the germline V gene, CDR1 is MNHEY and CDR2 is SMNVEV (reference sequence).

V gene TRBV27 combines with J gene TRBJ2-1; D is ambiguous. This clonotype was sampled from an older woman with COVID-19, enrolled during active disease. Specimen: peripheral blood. The DNA for the CDR3 is TGTGCCAGCAGTTTAGTCTTGAGCTCCTACAATGAGCAGTTCTTC. Translated, it gives CASSLVLSSYNEQFF.